The clone carrying this T cell receptor beta chain occurred a few times. The sample comes from a study of blood T cell repertoires in COVID-19. Assay used: immunoSEQ multiplex PCR; TCRdb lists only in-frame clones, some missing. Of 250,000 or so clones listed, over 65% are singletons. The J segment lost 7 bases and the V segment lost 0 bases, leaving 6 bases of the junction unmatched. Germline V gene lookup returns CDR1 SGHRS and CDR2 YFSETQ. This CDR3 is built from 14 residues. Sequencing input: peripheral blood. The clonotype originates from an elderly woman with acute or convalescent COVID-19. The chain links TRBV5-1 to TRBJ2-7, with 8 bases lining up with TRBD1. The CDR3, as DNA: TGCGCCAGCAGCTTGGAGGGACAGGCCCCTGAGCAGTACTTC. Amino acid sequence: CASSLEGQAPEQYF.